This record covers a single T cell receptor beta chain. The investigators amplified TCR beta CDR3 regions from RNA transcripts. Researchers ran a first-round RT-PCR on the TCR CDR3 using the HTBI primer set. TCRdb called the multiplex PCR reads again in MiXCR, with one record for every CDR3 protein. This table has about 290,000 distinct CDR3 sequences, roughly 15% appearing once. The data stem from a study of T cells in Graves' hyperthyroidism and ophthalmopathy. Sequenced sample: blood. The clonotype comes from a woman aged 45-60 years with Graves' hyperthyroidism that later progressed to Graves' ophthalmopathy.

The CDR3 here is CASSPGTSGWYEQYF. CDR3 bases: TGTGCCAGCAGCCCCGGGACTAGCGGGTGGTACGAGCAGTACTTC. The chain uses TRBV28 and TRBJ2-7; 12 bases fit TRBD2. The ends lost 6 bases at V and 4 bases at J; junction bases unmatched: 7. Germline V CDR1 and CDR2: MDHEN, SYDVKM. CDR3 length equals 15 residues.